The 10 T cell receptor beta chains listed next were all sequenced from one sample in a study of cytomegalovirus exposure and HLA in healthy donors. It was with 60 Vbeta and 13 Jbeta primers that the PCR ran. The table came from immunoSEQ multiplex PCR; TCRdb's copy has only in-frame clones and leaves some out. The top ten hold roughly 5.7% of the sample, which has 130,000 or so clones, roughly 78% seen once. The sample was PBMCs. The receptor source for this set is a man younger than 45 in good health and CMV-seronegative.

Written as DNA, the CDR3 is TGTGCCAGCAAAAAGACAGGCGATGGCACTGAAGCTTTCTTT. Amino acid sequence: CASKKTGDGTEAFF. The V and J genes are TRBV2 and TRBJ1-1; TRBD1 might be the D (6 bases). Trimming pared 7 bases from V and 4 bases from J, leaving 16 bases between. The CDR3 is 14 residues long. Germline loops: CDR1 SNHLY, CDR2 FYNNEI.

On this clone itself: Sequence at one end of the junction differs from germline and may be a read error. This rearrangement joins TRBV6-5 to TRBJ2-7; D is possibly TRBD1 (6 bases). This CDR3 spans 14 amino acids. Germline V gives CDR1 MNHEY, CDR2 SVGAGI. The CDR3 DNA sequence: TGTGCCACTTTAGCCGGGACACCTCCCTACGAGCAGTGCTTC. It encodes CATLAGTPPYEQCF.

CDR3 residues: CASRPRGARGAQYF. The CDR3 DNA reads as TGTGCCAGCAGACCGCGGGGGGCCCGGGGAGCTCAGTACTTC. The rearrangement joins TRBV27 to TRBJ2-5, with 8 bases identical to TRBD2. Germline CDR1 is MNHEY and CDR2 is SMNVEV (reference sequence). The CDR3 is 14 residues long. V was pared by 6 bases and J by 11 bases, with 14 bases of the junction left unmatched.

The chain combines TRBV21-1 with TRBJ1-6; the table calls TRBD1, which could not be checked here. TRBV21-1 is termed a pseudogene. The CDR3 sequence is 15 residues long. The DNA for the CDR3 is TGTGCCAGCAAGACTCCGGGACAGGGCAACTCACCCCTCCACTTT. Protein sequence: CASKTPGQGNSPLHF.

The gene calls are TRBV2 and TRBJ2-3; D is possibly TRBD1 (5 bases). With 3 bases removed from V and 4 bases from J, the gap between germline ends came to 5 bases. The CDR3 contains 12 residues. Germline values: CDR1 SNHLY, CDR2 FYNNEI. CDR3 sequence (DNA): TGTGCCAGCAGTGACAGGGCAGATACGCAGTATTTT. It translates to CASSDRADTQYF.

V and J are TRBV28 and TRBJ1-4, with 7 positions matching TRBD1. The germline V gene encodes CDR1 MDHEN and CDR2 SYDVKM. Trimming at V came to 5 bases and at J to 0 bases, leaving 9 bases not matched to a gene. This CDR3 region has 17 residues. CDR3 region: CASSAPRQGPTNEKLFF. The CDR3 DNA sequence: TGTGCCAGCAGTGCCCCACGACAGGGCCCAACTAATGAAAAACTGTTTTTT.

V and J are TRBV7-8 and TRBJ1-5; D call uncertain. Germline lookup yields CDR1 SGHVS and CDR2 FQNEAQ. Trimming cost V 5 bases and J 7 bases, with 12 bases left between them. The CDR3 covers 13 residues. This CDR3 reads CASSPRRLQPQHF. The DNA of the CDR3 is TGTGCCAGCAGCCCCCGGAGGTTGCAGCCCCAGCATTTT.

V is TRBV4-3 and J is TRBJ2-1; 7 bases are a match to TRBD2. After removal of 3 bases from V and 4 bases from J, the junction contained 9 bases not matched to a gene. The CDR3 is made up of 16 amino acids. The germline gives CDR1 LGHNA, CDR2 YSLEER. The CDR3 coding sequence is TGCGCCAGCAGCCAGGACCTTCCGGGGGGTTACAATGAGCAGTTCTTC. Its protein is CASSQDLPGGYNEQFF.

DNA of the CDR3: TGTGCCAGCAGTTTAGCCGGGAACCTGGCGGGGCCTACAGATACGCAGTATTTT. It encodes CASSLAGNLAGPTDTQYF. The V and J genes are TRBV27 and TRBJ2-3, with D possibly being TRBD2 (6 bases). Trimming shortened V by 2 bases and J by 3 bases, and 21 bases separated the two germline ends. Looked up from germline, CDR1 is MNHEY and CDR2 is SMNVEV (reference sequence). The CDR3 runs to 18 residues.

The genes are TRBV19 and TRBJ1-5; D is ambiguous. Germline assignment: CDR1 LNHDA and CDR2 SQIVND (reference sequence). The CDR3 is 13 amino acids. V was cut by 2 bases and J by 5 bases, with 7 bases left in between. In nucleotides, the CDR3 is TGTGCCAGTAGTATACAAAGAGATCAGCCCCAGCATTTT. It encodes CASSIQRDQPQHF.